The clone carrying this T cell receptor (beta chain) was recorded only once. What it recognizes is unknown. Only CD45RO-negative cells positively selected for CCR7 counted as naive CD8 cells, so terminally differentiated effector memory CD45RA+ cells were excluded. Per the study methods: ImmunoSEQ junction-only sequences lacked quality scores, so their filtering differed. Sequencing was performed with immunoSEQ multiplex PCR; in TCRdb, only in-frame clones are kept and a portion is missing. That table supplies the V and J calls and clone size; D and trimming were determined from the DNA. The sample lists about 2.1 million clones, 90% to 95% seen once, with around 1.7% in the top ten. This entry is derived from a study of shared clonotypes between healthy human individuals. Study findings and constraints: Generation probabilities of non-shared clonotypes were lower (relative to those shared by all four donors).

The sample consisted of naive CD8+ T cells from PBMCs. The receptor was isolated from a young man in good health. Some clones in this sample may be carry-over from other donors' samples.

The CDR3 reads CARSLRDYVQETQYF. The DNA for the CDR3 is TGTGCCAGAAGCTTACGGGACTATGTCCAAGAGACCCAGTACTTC. The chain links TRBV5-3 to TRBJ2-5, with 7 bases fitting TRBD2. TRBV5-3 has ORF status, its function being uncertain. V lost 2 bases and J lost 1; bases outside the gene matches: 5. The CDR3 extends over 15 amino acids.